Listed here are 19 T cell receptor beta chains from one sample, sequenced in a study of T cell repertoires in cytomegalovirus infection. TCRdb recomputed calls from the reads with MiXCR, one row per CDR3 protein. The repertoire has 51,000 or so distinct CDR3 sequences, roughly a fifth of them found once; the top ten carry about four fifths. Antigens of these TCRs are unknown. The sample here was CD8+ T cells from cultured PBMCs, taken from culture after CMV antigen stimulation. The receptors come from a human donor in good health (CMV status not recorded). Some clones in this sample may be carry-over from other donors' samples.

There are a few counts of this clonotype. V and J are TRBV12-3 or TRBV12-4 and TRBJ2-6, with D hard to call. V lost 1 base and J 2 bases, leaving 9 bases between the germline ends. There are 16 residues in the CDR3. The CDR3 nucleotides are TGTGCCAGCAGTTTAGACCCAGGCCCTGGGGCCAACGTCCTGACTTTC. Amino acid sequence: CASSLDPGPGANVLTF.

This chain links TRBV6-2 or TRBV6-3 with TRBJ2-7; a weak D match, TRBD1 (5 bases). The CDR3 has 15 amino acids. Trimming pared 0 bases from V and 2 bases from J, leaving 11 bases between. In germline, CDR1 is MNHEY, CDR2 SVGEGT. The CDR3 is CASSYSGRETYEQYF. In DNA, the CDR3 is TGTGCCAGCAGTTACTCAGGCAGGGAAACCTACGAGCAGTACTTC.

In its sample, this clonotype was seen a few times. This chain connects TRBV7-9 to TRBJ1-4; TRBD1 might be the D (5 bases). There are 17 residues in the CDR3. Between the trimmed V and J ends, which lost 5 bases and 0 bases, there was a span of 16 bases. The germline gives CDR1 SEHNR, CDR2 FQNEAQ (reference sequence). The CDR3, as DNA: TGTGCCAGCAGCAATATAGGCGGGACCTCAACTAATGAAAAACTGTTTTTT. Translating it yields CASSNIGGTSTNEKLFF.

The V and J genes are TRBV4-1 and TRBJ2-7; D unclear. This CDR3 has 14 amino acids. V dropped 0 bases and J dropped 6 bases, with 12 bases sitting between them. Germline CDR1 reads MGHRA; CDR2 reads YSYEKL. DNA of the CDR3: TGCGCCAGCAGCCAAGAAGGAACATCCCCCGAGCAGTACTTC. It codes for CASSQEGTSPEQYF.

This clonotype showed up just a few times. V gene TRBV29-1 combines with J gene TRBJ1-2, with a tentative D call TRBD1 (6 bases). The length of the CDR3 is 12 residues. Germline loops: CDR1 SQVTM, CDR2 ANQGSEA. V was shortened by 3 bases and J by 6 bases, with 11 bases between the two germline ends. CDR3 in amino acids: CSVEAGVDGYTF. DNA for the CDR3: TGCAGCGTTGAGGCAGGGGTAGATGGCTACACCTTC.

The chain employs TRBV30 and TRBJ2-7, with TRBD1 identical over 9 bases. The CDR3 has 16 amino acids. The ends lost 2 bases at V and 0 bases at J; junction bases unmatched: 8. Germline V gene data show CDR1 as GTSNPN and CDR2 as SVGIG (reference sequence). CDR3 sequence: CAWSSPGTGISYEQYF. The CDR3 bases are TGTGCCTGGAGTTCGCCCGGGACAGGGATCTCCTACGAGCAGTACTTC.

There are a few counts of this clonotype. This chain links TRBV7-9 with TRBJ2-7; no firm D call. The V gene lost 3 bases and the J gene lost 5 bases, with 11 bases spanning the gap. Germline lookup yields CDR1 SEHNR and CDR2 FQNEAQ (reference sequence). This CDR3 spans 13 amino acids. The CDR3 loop is CASSLYGFDEQYF. In DNA form, the CDR3 reads TGTGCCAGCAGCTTGTACGGGTTCGACGAGCAGTACTTC.

This clonotype has more than one count but fewer than ten. V and J are TRBV28 and TRBJ1-2; 11 positions agree with TRBD1. The trim removed 10 bases at V and 7 bases at J, leaving 11 bases unmatched. The V gene's germline CDR1 is MDHEN and CDR2 SYDVKM. This CDR3 region has 14 residues. The CDR3 reads CATKLWDRGFGYTF. The CDR3 coding sequence is TGTGCCACCAAACTATGGGACAGGGGGTTTGGCTACACCTTC.

This clonotype was observed a few times. The V and J genes are TRBV7-2 and TRBJ2-7; D perhaps matches TRBD2 (5 bases). CDR1 SGHTA and CDR2 FQGNSA come from the germline V gene. This CDR3 is 15 amino acids long. V lost 6 bases and J lost 5, with 20 bases in between. The CDR3 here is CASSSPHRVRDEQYF. CDR3 DNA sequence: TGTGCCAGCAGTTCACCGCATCGGGTGCGGGACGAGCAGTACTTC.

V is TRBV9 and J is TRBJ1-3, with 10 bases aligning to TRBD1. The germline gives CDR1 SGDLS, CDR2 YYNGEE. The junction had 4 bases not matched to a gene; V was cut back by 0 bases and J by 7 bases. The CDR3 runs 15 residues. The CDR3 DNA follows: TGTGCCAGCAGCGTAGGAGGGACAGGGGTGAACACCATATATTTT. Translating it yields CASSVGGTGVNTIYF.

This clonotype turned up a few times. The V and J genes are TRBV6-2 or TRBV6-3 and TRBJ2-3; D uncertain. The CDR3 loop spans 11 amino acids. Germline CDR1 MNHEY, CDR2 SVGEGT. Trimming removed 2 bases from V and 6 bases from J, with 3 bases in between. This chain's CDR3 is CASSYIDTQYF. In DNA, the CDR3 is TGTGCCAGCAGTTACATTGATACGCAGTATTTT.

The table lists this clonotype with a few counts. The chain uses TRBV9 and TRBJ1-2; 9 nucleotides line up with TRBD1. The CDR3 runs 14 residues. After removal of 4 bases from V and 2 bases from J, the junction contained 3 bases not matched to a gene. Germline CDR1 and CDR2: SGDLS and YYNGEE. The CDR3 region has the DNA TGTGCCAGCAGCAAGGGACAGGGAAACTATGGCTACACCTTC. Protein product: CASSKGQGNYGYTF.

V and J are TRBV2 and TRBJ1-5, with D uncertain. The CDR3 runs 20 residues. V was shortened by 4 bases and J by 0 bases, with 25 bases between the two germline ends. CDR1 and CDR2 (germline): SNHLY, FYNNEI. CDR3 coding DNA: TGTGCCAGCAGTGCAACCGAGGAGGAGGGTTATGATTTTAGCAATCAGCCCCAGCATTTT. Translation gives CASSATEEEGYDFSNQPQHF.

The chain employs TRBV6-2 or TRBV6-3 and TRBJ2-3; 11 nucleotides agree with TRBD2. The CDR3 is 18 residues long. V gave up 5 bases and J gave up 0 bases; unmatched junction bases: 10. CDR1 is MNHEY, CDR2 SVGEGT, per germline. The CDR3: CASSTTTSGEPSTDTQYF. In nucleotides, the CDR3 is TGTGCCAGCAGTACTACGACTAGCGGGGAACCTAGCACAGATACGCAGTATTTT.

The chain joins TRBV28 to TRBJ1-6, with a possible D match to TRBD1 (5 bases). This CDR3 region has 15 residues. With 4 bases removed from V and 9 bases from J, the gap between germline ends came to 16 bases. Per germline, CDR1 MDHEN and CDR2 SYDVKM. The CDR3 coding sequence is TGTGCCAGCAGTTGGATAGACCAGGGCCGTTCACCCCTCCACTTT. It codes for CASSWIDQGRSPLHF.

This chain uses TRBV7-9 with TRBJ2-4; D is uncertain. V lost 5 bases to trimming and J lost 1 base, with 12 bases between them. CDR1 SEHNR and CDR2 FQNEAQ come from the germline V gene (reference sequence). The CDR3 has 15 amino acids. DNA for the CDR3: TGTGCCAGCAGCCCACCCATCGGGGCCAAAAACATTCAGTACTTC. This codes for CASSPPIGAKNIQYF.

This clonotype was observed a handful of times. The CDR3 sequence is CASRTIQGVNTEAFF. Here the CDR3 DNA reads TGTGCCAGCAGAACTATACAGGGGGTCAACACTGAAGCTTTCTTT. The chain links TRBV7-2 to TRBJ1-1, with 8 bases fitting TRBD1. The junction had 8 bases not matched to a gene; V was cut back by 6 bases and J by 2 bases. This CDR3 is built from 15 residues. The germline V gene has CDR1 SGHTA and CDR2 FQGNSA. Full variable domain (remainder filled in from reference TRBV7-2 and TRBJ1-1): GAGVSQSPSNKVTEKGKDVELRCDPISGHTALYWYRQSLGQGLEFLIYFQGNSAPDKSGLPSDRFSAERTGGSVSTLTIQRTQQEDSAVYLCASRTIQGVNTEAFFGQGTRLTVV.

This clonotype came up a few times. The V and J genes are TRBV5-5 and TRBJ1-6; D call uncertain. Trimming stripped 1 base from V and 7 bases from J, with 18 bases between. CDR1 and CDR2 from the germline V gene are SGHKS and YYEKEE (reference sequence). The CDR3 has 17 residues. The CDR3, as DNA: TGTGCCAGCAGCTTGAGGAACCCAGACCCTTTGAATTCACCCCTCCACTTT. It specifies CASSLRNPDPLNSPLHF.

The sample holds a few counts of this clonotype. The chain uses TRBV12-3 or TRBV12-4 and TRBJ2-7; D possibly corresponds to TRBD2 (5 bases). The CDR3 totals 11 residues. With 6 bases removed from V and 5 bases from J, the gap between germline ends came to 8 bases. The CDR3 DNA follows: TGTGCCAGCAGCCCGGGAAACGAGCAGTACTTC. Translating it yields CASSPGNEQYF.